This T cell receptor (beta chain) derives from a study of CD8 T cells in ankylosing spondylitis. Findings and limits, study-wide: A TCR beta motif of about eight highly homologous variants seemed to mark ankylosing spondylitis blood.

In regard to this clonotype: Its antigen is undetermined.

Germline CDR1 is MNHEY and CDR2 is SMNVEV (reference sequence). The CDR3 has 15 amino acids. V was clipped by 2 bases and J by 2 bases, with 11 bases between them. Quantitative molecular-barcoded 5'-RACE generated the TCR beta libraries. TCRdb reprocessed the 5' RACE reads with MiXCR, giving one entry per CDR3 protein. The sample has some 800,000 distinct CDR3 sequences, about 11% seen once; the top ten hold around 0.51%. J is TRBJ2-3 and V is TRBV27, with D hard to call. Material: blood, either unsorted or a sorted T cell fraction (not recorded which). The TCR sequence derives from a male donor with ankylosing spondylitis. In DNA, the CDR3 is TGTGCCAGCAGTTTAACGGTGGCGACCACAGATACGCAGTATTTT. It yields the protein CASSLTVATTDTQYF.